This T cell receptor (beta chain) derives from a study of prognosis after radiotherapy for stage I lung cancer. Genomic DNA yielded TCR beta CDR3, amplified by two-round multiplex PCR. The authors ran first-round PCR with primers specific to each TRBV and TRBJ gene. From the multiplex PCR reads, TCRdb called clonotypes with MiXCR, one entry per CDR3 protein. The profile covers 20,000 to 30,000 distinct CDR3 sequences, with around 30% appearing a single time and 35% to 45% taken by the ten largest. Between the trimmed V and J ends, which lost 4 bases and 7 bases, there was a span of 20 bases. The CDR3 contains 15 residues. Germline-derived CDR1 and CDR2 are DFQATT and SNEGSKA (reference sequence).

V gene TRBV20-1 combines with J gene TRBJ1-5; possible D gene TRBD1, 5 bases. The sequence came from a donor aged 50 or older with non-small cell lung cancer. The source material was PBMCs, sampled before or after stereotactic body radiation therapy (not recorded which). CDR3: CSAIRGTPPEQPQHF. The CDR3 DNA reads as TGCAGTGCTATCCGGGGGACCCCCCCGGAGCAGCCCCAGCATTTT.